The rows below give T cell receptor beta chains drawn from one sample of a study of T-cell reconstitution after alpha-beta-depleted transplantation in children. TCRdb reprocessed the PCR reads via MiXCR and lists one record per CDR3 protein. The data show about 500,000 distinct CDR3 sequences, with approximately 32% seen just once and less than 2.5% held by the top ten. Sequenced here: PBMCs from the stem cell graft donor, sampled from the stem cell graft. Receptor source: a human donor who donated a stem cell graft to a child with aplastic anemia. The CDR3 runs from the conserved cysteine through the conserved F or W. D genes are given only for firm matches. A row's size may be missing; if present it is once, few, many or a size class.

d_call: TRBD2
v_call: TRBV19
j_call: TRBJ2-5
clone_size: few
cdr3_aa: CASSGQTSGRQETQYF
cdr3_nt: TGTGCCAGTAGCGGGCAGACTAGCGGGAGGCAAGAGACCCAGTACTTC

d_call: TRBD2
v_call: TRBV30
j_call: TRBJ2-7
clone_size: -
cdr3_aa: CAWTWTSGAYEQYF
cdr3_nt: TGTGCCTGGACTTGGACTAGCGGCGCCTACGAGCAGTACTTC

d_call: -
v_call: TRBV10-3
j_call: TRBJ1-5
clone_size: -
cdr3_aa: CAISGSGAQGQPQHF
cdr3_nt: TGTGCCATCAGTGGCTCAGGGGCGCAAGGTCAGCCCCAGCATTTT

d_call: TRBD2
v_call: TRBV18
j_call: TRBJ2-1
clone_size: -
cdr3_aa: CASSPPKASGLYNEQFF
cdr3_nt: TGTGCCAGCTCACCACCTAAGGCTAGCGGCCTCTACAATGAGCAGTTCTTC

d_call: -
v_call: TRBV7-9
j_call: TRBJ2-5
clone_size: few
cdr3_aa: CASSLRGSEETQYF
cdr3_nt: TGTGCCAGCAGCCTTAGAGGTAGCGAAGAGACCCAGTACTTC

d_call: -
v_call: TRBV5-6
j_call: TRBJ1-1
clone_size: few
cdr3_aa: CASSLVSANTEAFF
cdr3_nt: TGTGCCAGCAGCTTGGTGTCAGCGAACACTGAAGCTTTCTTT

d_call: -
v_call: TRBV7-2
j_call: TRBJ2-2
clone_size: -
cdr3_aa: CASGRYDTGELFF
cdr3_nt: TGTGCCAGCGGGCGTTATGACACCGGGGAGCTGTTTTTT

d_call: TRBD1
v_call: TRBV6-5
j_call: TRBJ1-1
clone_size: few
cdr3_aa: CASSFRQGSPEAFF
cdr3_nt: TGTGCCAGCAGTTTTCGACAGGGATCTCCTGAAGCTTTCTTT

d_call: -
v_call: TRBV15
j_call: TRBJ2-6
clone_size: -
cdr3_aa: CATSWSGANVLTF
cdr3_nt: TGTGCCACCAGCTGGTCTGGGGCCAACGTCCTGACTTTC

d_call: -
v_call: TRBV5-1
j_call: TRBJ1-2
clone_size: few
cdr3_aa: CASSLAVGSDYGYTF
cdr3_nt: TGCGCCAGCAGCTTGGCAGTCGGATCGGACTATGGCTACACCTTC

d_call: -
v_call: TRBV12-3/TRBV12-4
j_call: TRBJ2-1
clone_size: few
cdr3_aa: CASSWGPGEAPLGEQFF
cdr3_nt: TGTGCCAGCAGTTGGGGCCCGGGGGAGGCCCCACTGGGAGAGCAGTTCTTC

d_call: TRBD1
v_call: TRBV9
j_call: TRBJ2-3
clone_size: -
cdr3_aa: CASREGQGETDTQYF
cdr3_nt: TGTGCCAGCAGAGAGGGACAGGGAGAGACAGATACGCAGTATTTT

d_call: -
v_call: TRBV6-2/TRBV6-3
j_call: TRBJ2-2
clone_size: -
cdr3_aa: CASSVLPEGWDTGELFF
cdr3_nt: TGTGCCAGCAGTGTACTTCCGGAGGGATGGGACACCGGGGAGCTGTTTTTT

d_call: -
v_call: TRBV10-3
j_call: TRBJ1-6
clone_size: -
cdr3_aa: CAISETGQGNSPLHF
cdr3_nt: TGTGCCATCAGTGAGACAGGTCAGGGTAATTCACCCCTCCACTTT

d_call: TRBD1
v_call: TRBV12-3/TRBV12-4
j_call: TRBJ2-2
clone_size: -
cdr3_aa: CASTFPKQGANTGELFF
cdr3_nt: TGTGCCAGCACCTTTCCCAAACAGGGGGCGAACACCGGGGAGCTGTTTTTT

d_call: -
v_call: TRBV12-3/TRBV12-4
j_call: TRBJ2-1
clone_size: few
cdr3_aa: CASSPVTYNEQFF
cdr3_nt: TGTGCCAGCAGTCCGGTCACCTACAATGAGCAGTTCTTC

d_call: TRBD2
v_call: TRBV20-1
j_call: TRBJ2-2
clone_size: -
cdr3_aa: CSARQGSGGIVYTGELFF
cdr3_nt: TGCAGTGCTAGACAGGGATCGGGAGGTATCGTATACACCGGGGAGCTGTTTTTT

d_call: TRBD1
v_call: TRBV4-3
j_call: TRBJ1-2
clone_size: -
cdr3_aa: CASSQSTSWTGNVGYTF
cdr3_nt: TGCGCCAGCAGCCAATCTACCTCTTGGACAGGGAATGTTGGCTACACCTTC

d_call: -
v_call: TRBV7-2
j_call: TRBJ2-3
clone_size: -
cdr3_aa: CASSPRGMTDTQYF
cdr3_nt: TGTGCCAGCAGCCCTAGGGGCATGACAGATACGCAGTATTTT

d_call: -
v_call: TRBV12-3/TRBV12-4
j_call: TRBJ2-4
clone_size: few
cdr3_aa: CASSLNPGYKNIQYF
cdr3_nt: TGTGCCAGCAGTTTGAATCCGGGGTACAAAAACATTCAGTACTTC

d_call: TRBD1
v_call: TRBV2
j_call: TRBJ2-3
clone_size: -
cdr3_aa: CASMRQGATDTQYF
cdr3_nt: TGTGCCAGCATGAGACAGGGGGCGACAGATACGCAGTATTTT

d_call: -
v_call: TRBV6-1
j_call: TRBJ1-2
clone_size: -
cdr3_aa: CASRRDGNYGYTF
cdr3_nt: TGTGCCAGCAGGAGGGACGGGAACTATGGCTACACCTTC

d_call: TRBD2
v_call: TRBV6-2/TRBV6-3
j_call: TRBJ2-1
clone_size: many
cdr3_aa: CASSGLAGVGEQFF
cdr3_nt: TGTGCCAGCAGTGGGCTAGCGGGAGTAGGTGAGCAGTTCTTC

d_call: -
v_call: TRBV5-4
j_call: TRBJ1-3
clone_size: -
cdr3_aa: CASSLARSSGNTIYF
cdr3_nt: TGTGCCAGCAGCTTGGCCAGGTCCTCTGGAAACACCATATATTTT

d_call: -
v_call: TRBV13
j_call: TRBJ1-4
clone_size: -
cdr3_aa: CASSSAGGAYNEKLFF
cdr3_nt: TGTGCCAGCAGCTCGGCGGGGGGGGCCTATAATGAAAAACTGTTTTTT

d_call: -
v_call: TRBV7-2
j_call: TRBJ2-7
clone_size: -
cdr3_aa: CASSLAGPRVSYEQYF
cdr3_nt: TGTGCCAGCAGCTTAGCGGGGCCCAGGGTATCCTACGAGCAGTACTTC

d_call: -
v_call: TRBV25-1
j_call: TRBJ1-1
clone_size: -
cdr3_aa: CASFPTAGRTEAFF
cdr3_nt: TGTGCCAGCTTCCCCACAGCAGGGCGCACTGAAGCTTTCTTT

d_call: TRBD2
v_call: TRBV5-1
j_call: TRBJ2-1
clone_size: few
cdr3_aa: CASSSGRGEQFF
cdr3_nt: TGCGCCAGCAGTAGCGGGAGAGGGGAGCAGTTCTTC

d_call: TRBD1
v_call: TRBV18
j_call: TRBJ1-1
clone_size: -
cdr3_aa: CASSPVRTGGIEAFF
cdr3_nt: TGTGCCAGCTCACCTGTTCGGACAGGGGGCATTGAAGCTTTCTTT

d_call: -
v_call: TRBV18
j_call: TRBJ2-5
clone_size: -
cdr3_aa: CASSSRRREYETQYF
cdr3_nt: TGTGCCAGCTCAAGCCGGCGCAGGGAGTACGAGACCCAGTACTTC

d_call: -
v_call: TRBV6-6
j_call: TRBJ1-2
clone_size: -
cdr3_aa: CATNRDSKYGYTF
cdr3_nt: TGTGCCACTAACCGGGACTCCAAGTATGGCTACACCTTC

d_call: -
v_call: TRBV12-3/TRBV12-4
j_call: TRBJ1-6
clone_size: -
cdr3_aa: CASSLTVMRNSPLHF
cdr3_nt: TGTGCCAGCAGTTTGACGGTCATGAGGAATTCACCCCTCCACTTT

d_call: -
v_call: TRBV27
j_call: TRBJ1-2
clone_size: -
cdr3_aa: CASSLGAGQRYTF
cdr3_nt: TGTGCCAGCAGTTTAGGGGCAGGGCAGCGCTACACCTTC

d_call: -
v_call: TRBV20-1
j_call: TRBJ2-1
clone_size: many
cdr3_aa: CSAIAWSASYNEQFF
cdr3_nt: TGCAGTGCTATTGCTTGGAGCGCTTCCTACAATGAGCAGTTCTTC

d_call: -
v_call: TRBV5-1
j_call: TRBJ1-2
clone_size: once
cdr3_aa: CASSSVGQIYGYTF
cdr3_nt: TGCGCCAGCAGCTCGGTAGGACAGATCTATGGCTACACCTTC

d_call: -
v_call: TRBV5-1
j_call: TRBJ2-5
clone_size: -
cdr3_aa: CASSLFPNQETQYF
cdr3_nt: TGCGCCAGCAGCTTGTTCCCCAACCAAGAGACCCAGTACTTC

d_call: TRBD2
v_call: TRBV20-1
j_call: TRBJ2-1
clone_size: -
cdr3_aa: CSAGQRGVGYEQFF
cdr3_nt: TGCAGTGCGGGTCAGCGGGGGGTGGGGTATGAGCAGTTCTTC

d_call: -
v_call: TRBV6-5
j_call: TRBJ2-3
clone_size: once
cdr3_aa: CASSYSGGGPQDTQYF
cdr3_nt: TGTGCCAGCAGTTACTCAGGGGGAGGGCCTCAAGATACGCAGTATTTT

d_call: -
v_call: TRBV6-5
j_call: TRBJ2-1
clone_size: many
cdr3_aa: CASTVGDGTPNEQFF
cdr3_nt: TGTGCCAGCACCGTTGGGGACGGGACTCCCAATGAGCAGTTCTTC

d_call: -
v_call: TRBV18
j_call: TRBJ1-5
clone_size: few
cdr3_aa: CASSSEQGGQPQHF
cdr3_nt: TGTGCCAGCTCATCAGAACAGGGTGGTCAGCCCCAGCATTTT

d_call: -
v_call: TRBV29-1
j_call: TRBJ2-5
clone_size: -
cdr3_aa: CSAFRTAQETQYF
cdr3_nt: TGCAGCGCCTTTCGGACAGCCCAAGAGACCCAGTACTTC

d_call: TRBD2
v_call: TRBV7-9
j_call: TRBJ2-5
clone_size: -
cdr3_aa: CASSWDQGGRAEETQYF
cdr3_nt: TGTGCCAGCAGCTGGGACCAGGGCGGGAGGGCGGAAGAGACCCAGTACTTC

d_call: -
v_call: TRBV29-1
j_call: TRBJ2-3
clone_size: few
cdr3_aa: CSIENREPTDTQYF
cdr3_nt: TGCAGCATTGAAAACAGGGAGCCGACAGATACGCAGTATTTT

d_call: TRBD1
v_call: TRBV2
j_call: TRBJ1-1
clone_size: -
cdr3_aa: CASREGGAGEAFF
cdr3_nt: TGTGCCAGCAGGGAAGGGGGCGCGGGTGAAGCTTTCTTT

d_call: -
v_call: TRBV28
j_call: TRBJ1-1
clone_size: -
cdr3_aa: CASSITIRSTEAFF
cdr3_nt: TGTGCCAGTAGTATCACAATTAGGAGCACTGAAGCTTTCTTT

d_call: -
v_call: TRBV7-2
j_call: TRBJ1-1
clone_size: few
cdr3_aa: CASSSRYGTEAFF
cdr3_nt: TGTGCCAGCAGCTCCCGGTATGGCACTGAAGCTTTCTTT

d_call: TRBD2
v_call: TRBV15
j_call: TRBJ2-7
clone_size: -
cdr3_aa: CATSRLAGGSYEQYF
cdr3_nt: TGTGCCACCAGCAGACTAGCGGGAGGATCCTACGAGCAGTACTTC

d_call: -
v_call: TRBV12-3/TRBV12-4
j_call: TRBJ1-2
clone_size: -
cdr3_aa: CASTRTGGRSGYTF
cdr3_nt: TGTGCCAGCACCCGTACCGGGGGGCGCTCTGGCTACACCTTC